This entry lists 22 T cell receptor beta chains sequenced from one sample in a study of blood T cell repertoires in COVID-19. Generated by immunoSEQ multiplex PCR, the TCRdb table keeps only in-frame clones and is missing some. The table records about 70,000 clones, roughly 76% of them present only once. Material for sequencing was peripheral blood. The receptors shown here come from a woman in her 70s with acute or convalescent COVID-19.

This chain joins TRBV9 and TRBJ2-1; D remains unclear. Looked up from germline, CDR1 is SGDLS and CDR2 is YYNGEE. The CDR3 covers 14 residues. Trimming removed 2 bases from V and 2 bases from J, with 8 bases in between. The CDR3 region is CASSVGAPYNEQFF. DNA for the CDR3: TGTGCCAGCAGCGTGGGCGCCCCCTACAATGAGCAGTTCTTC.

CDR3 sequence (DNA): TGTGCCAGCTCACCACAGGGGCTGGCTGAAGCTTTCTTT. Its protein product is CASSPQGLAEAFF. The chain joins TRBV18 to TRBJ1-1, with D possibly matching TRBD1 (5 bases). There are 13 residues in the CDR3. Germline V gene data show CDR1 as KGHSH and CDR2 as LQKENI. V was clipped by 1 base and J by 6 bases, with 9 bases between them.

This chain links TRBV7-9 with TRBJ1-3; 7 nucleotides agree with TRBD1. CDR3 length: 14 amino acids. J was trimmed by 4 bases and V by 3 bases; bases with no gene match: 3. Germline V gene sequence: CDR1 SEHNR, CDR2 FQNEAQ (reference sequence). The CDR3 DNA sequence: TGTGCCAGCAGCTTGAGGGGGCTCGGAAACACCATATATTTT. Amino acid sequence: CASSLRGLGNTIYF.

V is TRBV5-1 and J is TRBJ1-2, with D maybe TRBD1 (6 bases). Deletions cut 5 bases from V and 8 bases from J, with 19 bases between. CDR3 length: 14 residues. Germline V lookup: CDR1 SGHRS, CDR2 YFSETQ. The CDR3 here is CASSRDQGIEGYTF. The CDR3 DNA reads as TGCGCCAGCAGTCGGGATCAGGGGATTGAAGGCTACACCTTC.

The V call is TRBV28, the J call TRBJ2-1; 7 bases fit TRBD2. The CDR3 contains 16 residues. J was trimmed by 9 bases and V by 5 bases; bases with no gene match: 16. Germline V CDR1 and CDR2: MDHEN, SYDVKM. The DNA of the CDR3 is TGTGCCAGCAGTACCCCCGAAGTTAGCGGGTGGGCTGAGCAGTTCTTC. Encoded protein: CASSTPEVSGWAEQFF.

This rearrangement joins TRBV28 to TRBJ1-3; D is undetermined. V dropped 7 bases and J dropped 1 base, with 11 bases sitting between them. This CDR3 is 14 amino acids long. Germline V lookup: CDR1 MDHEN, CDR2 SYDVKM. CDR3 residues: CASKGAVSGNTIYF. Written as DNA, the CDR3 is TGTGCCAGCAAAGGTGCGGTATCTGGAAACACCATATATTTT.

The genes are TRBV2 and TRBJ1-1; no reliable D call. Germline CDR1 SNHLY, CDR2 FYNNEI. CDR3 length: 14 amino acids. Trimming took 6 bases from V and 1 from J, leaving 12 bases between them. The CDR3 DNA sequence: TGTGCCAGCAGGCCCCTGAACAGGAACACTGAAGCTTTCTTT. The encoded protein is CASRPLNRNTEAFF.

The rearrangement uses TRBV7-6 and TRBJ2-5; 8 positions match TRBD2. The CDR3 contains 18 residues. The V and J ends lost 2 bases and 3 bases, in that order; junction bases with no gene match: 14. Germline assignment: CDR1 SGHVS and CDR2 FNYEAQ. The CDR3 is CASSLSGRALVIEETQYF. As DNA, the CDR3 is TGTGCCAGCAGCTTATCCGGGAGGGCCCTCGTAATTGAAGAGACCCAGTACTTC.

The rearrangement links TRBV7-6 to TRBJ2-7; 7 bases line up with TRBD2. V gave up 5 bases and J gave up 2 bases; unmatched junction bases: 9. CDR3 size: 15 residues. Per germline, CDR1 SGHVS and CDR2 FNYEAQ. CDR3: CASSPRTGGTYEQYF. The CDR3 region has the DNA TGTGCCAGCAGCCCTAGGACGGGAGGAACCTACGAGCAGTACTTC.

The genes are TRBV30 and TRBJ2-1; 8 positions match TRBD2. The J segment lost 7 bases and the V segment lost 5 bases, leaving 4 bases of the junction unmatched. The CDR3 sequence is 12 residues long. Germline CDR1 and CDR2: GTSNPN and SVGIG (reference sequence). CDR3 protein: CAWGLAGNEQFF. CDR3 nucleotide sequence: TGTGCCTGGGGACTAGCTGGGAATGAGCAGTTCTTC. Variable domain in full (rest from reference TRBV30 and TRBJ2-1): SQTIHQWPATLVQPVGSPLSLECTVEGTSNPNLYWYRQAAGRGLQLLFYSVGIGQISSEVPQNLSASRPQDRQFILSSKKLLLSDSGFYLCAWGLAGNEQFFGPGTRLTVL.

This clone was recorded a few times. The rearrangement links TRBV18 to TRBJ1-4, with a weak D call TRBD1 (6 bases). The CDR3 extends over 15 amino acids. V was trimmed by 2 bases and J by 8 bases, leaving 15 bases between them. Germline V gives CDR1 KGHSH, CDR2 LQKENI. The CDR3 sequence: CASSPWAGEWEKLFF. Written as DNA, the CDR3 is TGTGCCAGCTCACCATGGGCAGGGGAATGGGAAAAACTGTTTTTT.

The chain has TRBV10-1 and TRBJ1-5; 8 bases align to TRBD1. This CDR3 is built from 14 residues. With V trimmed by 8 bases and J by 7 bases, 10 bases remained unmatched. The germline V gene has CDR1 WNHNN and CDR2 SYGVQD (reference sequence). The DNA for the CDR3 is TGCGCCAGCTGTAGAAACAGGGGGGACCAGCCCCAGCATTTT. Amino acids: CASCRNRGDQPQHF.

The CDR3 spells CASSQDSFGTRNTIYF. In nucleotides, the CDR3 is TGTGCCAGCAGCCAAGATTCGTTCGGGACACGAAACACCATATATTTT. The chain combines TRBV3-1 (or the pseudogene TRBV3-2) with TRBJ1-3; D might be TRBD1 (6 bases). This CDR3 is 16 amino acids long. CDR1 is LGHDT, CDR2 YNNKEL, per germline (reference sequence). The V gene lost 0 bases and the J gene lost 5 bases, with 14 bases spanning the gap.

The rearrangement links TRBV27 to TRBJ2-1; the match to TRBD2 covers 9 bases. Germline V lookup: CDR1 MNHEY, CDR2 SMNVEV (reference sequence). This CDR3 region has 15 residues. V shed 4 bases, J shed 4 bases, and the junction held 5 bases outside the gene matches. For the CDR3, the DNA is TGTGCCAGCAGTTCCTCAGGACTAGCGTACAATGAGCAGTTCTTC. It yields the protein CASSSSGLAYNEQFF.

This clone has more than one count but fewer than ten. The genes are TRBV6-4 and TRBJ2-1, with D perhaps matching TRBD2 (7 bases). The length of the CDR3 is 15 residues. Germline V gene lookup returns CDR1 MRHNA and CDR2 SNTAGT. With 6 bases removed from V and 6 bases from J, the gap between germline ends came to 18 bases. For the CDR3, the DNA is TGTGCCAGCAGCCCGATGGGAGGGGGTTCCAATGAGCAGTTCTTC. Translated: CASSPMGGGSNEQFF.

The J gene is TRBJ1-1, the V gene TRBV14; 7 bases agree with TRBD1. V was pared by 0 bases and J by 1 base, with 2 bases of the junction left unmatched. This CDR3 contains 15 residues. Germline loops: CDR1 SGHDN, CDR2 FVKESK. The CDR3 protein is CASSQEQGSNTEAFF. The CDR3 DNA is TGTGCCAGCAGCCAAGAACAGGGGTCGAACACTGAAGCTTTCTTT.

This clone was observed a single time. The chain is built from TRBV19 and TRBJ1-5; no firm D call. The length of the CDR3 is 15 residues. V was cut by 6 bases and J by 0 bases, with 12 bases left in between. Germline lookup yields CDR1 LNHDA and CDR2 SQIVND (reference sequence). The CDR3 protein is CASSGGDYSNQPQHF. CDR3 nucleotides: TGTGCCAGTAGCGGAGGCGATTATAGCAATCAGCCCCAGCATTTT.

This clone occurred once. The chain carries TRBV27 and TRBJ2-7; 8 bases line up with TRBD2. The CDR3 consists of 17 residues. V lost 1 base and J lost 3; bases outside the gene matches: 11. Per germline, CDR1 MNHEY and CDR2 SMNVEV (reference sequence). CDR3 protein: CASSLLRTSGSLYEQYF. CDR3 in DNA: TGTGCCAGCAGTTTATTAAGGACCAGCGGGAGCCTCTACGAGCAGTACTTC.

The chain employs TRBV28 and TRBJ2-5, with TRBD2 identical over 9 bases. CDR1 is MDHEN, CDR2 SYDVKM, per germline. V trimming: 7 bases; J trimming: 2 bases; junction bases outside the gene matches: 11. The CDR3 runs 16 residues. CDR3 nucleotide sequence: TGTGCCAGCATCAAGGCTAGCGGGAAGTCGCAAGAGACCCAGTACTTC. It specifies CASIKASGKSQETQYF.

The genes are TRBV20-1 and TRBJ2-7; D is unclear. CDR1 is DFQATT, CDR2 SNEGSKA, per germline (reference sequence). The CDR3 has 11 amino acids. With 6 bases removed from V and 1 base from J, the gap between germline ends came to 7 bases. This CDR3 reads CSATRSYEQYF. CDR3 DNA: TGCAGTGCCACTCGTTCCTACGAGCAGTACTTC.

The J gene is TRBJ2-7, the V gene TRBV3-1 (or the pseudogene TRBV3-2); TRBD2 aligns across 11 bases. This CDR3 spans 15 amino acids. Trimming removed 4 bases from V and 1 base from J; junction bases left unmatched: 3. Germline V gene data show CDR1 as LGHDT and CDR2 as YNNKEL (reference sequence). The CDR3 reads CASSPGLAGSYEQYF. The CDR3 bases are TGTGCCAGCAGCCCCGGACTAGCGGGTTCCTACGAGCAGTACTTC.

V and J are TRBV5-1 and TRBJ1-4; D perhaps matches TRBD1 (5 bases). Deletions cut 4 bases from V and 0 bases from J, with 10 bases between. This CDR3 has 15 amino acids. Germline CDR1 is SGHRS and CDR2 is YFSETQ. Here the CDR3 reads CASSPGNPTNEKLFF. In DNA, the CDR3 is TGCGCCAGCAGCCCAGGGAACCCAACTAATGAAAAACTGTTTTTT.